There are many counts of the clone carrying this T cell receptor beta chain. Unique molecular identifiers were incorporated into the prepared TCRbeta library. One entry per CDR3 protein, called by TCRdb with MiXCR from the PCR reads. The sample has hundreds of thousands of distinct CDR3 sequences; over 15% are singletons. The data derive from a study of T-cell reconstitution after alpha-beta-depleted transplantation in children. Germline CDR1 and CDR2: ENHRY and SYGVKD. The J segment lost 7 bases and the V segment lost 3 bases, leaving 4 bases of the junction unmatched. The CDR3 is 14 residues long. The starting material was PBMCs from the stem cell graft donor, obtained from the stem cell graft. This chain links TRBV10-3 with TRBJ1-5; 9 bases fit TRBD1. The sequence derives from a human donor who donated a stem cell graft to a child with acute myeloid leukemia. Here the CDR3 reads CAISEGQGTQPQHF. The CDR3 coding sequence is TGTGCCATCAGTGAAGGACAGGGGACGCAGCCCCAGCATTTT.